Listed here are 26 T cell receptor beta chains from one sample, sequenced in a study of shared clonotypes between healthy human individuals. The assay was immunoSEQ multiplex PCR, and TCRdb's table has in-frame clones only and misses some. This sample has 2 million to 2.5 million clones, with around 95% found just once. The specimen sequenced was naive CD4+ T cells sorted from blood. Sample subset: CD45RA+ positively selected. The receptors come from a man between 18 and 29 years old in good health.

This clone was seen once. V gene TRBV6-5 combines with J gene TRBJ1-2, with D possibly TRBD1 on 5 matching bases. The CDR3 has 13 residues. Trimming took 5 bases from V and 4 from J, leaving 11 bases between them. CDR1 is MNHEY and CDR2 is SVGAGI in the germline V gene. The CDR3 loop is CASSARGGYGYTF. In DNA, the CDR3 is TGTGCCAGCAGTGCACGGGGGGGCTATGGCTACACCTTC.

This CDR3 reads CASSPSGATNEKLFF. Written as DNA, the CDR3 is TGTGCCAGCTCACCGAGTGGGGCGACTAATGAAAAACTGTTTTTT. The rearrangement links TRBV18 to TRBJ1-4, with TRBD1 as a possible D gene (5 bases). The CDR3 is 15 amino acids. Trimming shortened V by 3 bases and J by 2 bases, and 10 bases separated the two germline ends. The V gene's germline CDR1 is KGHSH and CDR2 LQKENI.

This sequence joins TRBV30 and TRBJ1-1; D ambiguous. The V gene's germline CDR1 is GTSNPN and CDR2 SVGIG (reference sequence). The CDR3 runs to 13 residues. V lost 5 bases to trimming and J lost 1 base, with 11 bases between them. The DNA for the CDR3 is TGTGCCTGGGGCCCCGGGCAGAACACTGAAGCTTTCTTT. It is translated as CAWGPGQNTEAFF.

The chain combines TRBV7-6 with TRBJ2-7; 10 nucleotides match TRBD1. V lost 1 base, J lost 6 bases, and 3 bases stayed unmatched. This CDR3 comprises 14 residues. Germline values: CDR1 SGHVS, CDR2 FNYEAQ. The CDR3 DNA follows: TGTGCCAGCAGCTTAGGAGGACAGGGGGGCGAGCAGTACTTC. Translated: CASSLGGQGGEQYF.

The count of this clone is one. The chain uses TRBV11-2 and TRBJ1-5; D not resolved. In germline, CDR1 is SGHAT, CDR2 FQNNGV. The V and J ends lost 1 base and 5 bases respectively, with 18 bases between them. The CDR3 covers 17 residues. The CDR3 coding sequence is TGTGCCAGCAGCTTAGGAGGTTTCGGGGATAGAGATCAGCCCCAGCATTTT. Its translation is CASSLGGFGDRDQPQHF.

The chain employs TRBV7-6 and TRBJ2-1; 10 bases match TRBD2. V was pared by 5 bases and J by 6 bases, with 16 bases of the junction left unmatched. Germline loops: CDR1 SGHVS, CDR2 FNYEAQ. This CDR3 is built from 18 residues. CDR3: CASSREASGSGLPNEQFF. CDR3 nucleotide sequence: TGTGCCAGCAGCAGAGAGGCTAGCGGGAGTGGCTTACCCAATGAGCAGTTCTTC.

V is TRBV6-6 and J is TRBJ1-4; TRBD1 matches at 7 bases. Germline V gene lookup returns CDR1 MNHNY and CDR2 SVGAGI (reference sequence). This CDR3 has 15 residues. The J segment lost 4 bases and the V segment lost 5 bases, leaving 7 bases of the junction unmatched. CDR3 DNA: TGTGCCAGCAGTCGACCAGGGGGAAGTAATGAAAAACTGTTTTTT. This sequence encodes CASSRPGGSNEKLFF.

The gene calls are TRBV6-4 and TRBJ1-2; D is undetermined. Trimming removed 2 bases from V and 2 bases from J, with 12 bases in between. The germline V gene has CDR1 MRHNA and CDR2 SNTAGT. The CDR3 has 15 amino acids. CDR3 sequence (DNA): TGTGCCAGCAGTGACACGAGGGCAGGCAACTATGGCTACACCTTC. This sequence encodes CASSDTRAGNYGYTF.

The chain links TRBV5-1 to TRBJ2-2; D perhaps matches TRBD1 (5 bases). The V end lost 2 bases, the J end lost 0 bases, and 8 bases lay between the germline ends. Germline assignment: CDR1 SGHRS and CDR2 YFSETQ. The CDR3 is 15 amino acids. The CDR3 loop reads CASSFDRTNTGELFF. CDR3 coding DNA: TGCGCCAGCAGCTTCGACAGAACGAACACCGGGGAGCTGTTTTTT. The variable domain in full, completed from reference TRBV5-1 and TRBJ2-2, reads KAGVTQTPRYLIKTRGQQVTLSCSPISGHRSVSWYQQTPGQGLQFLFEYFSETQRNKGNFPGRFSGRQFSNSRSEMNVSTLELGDSALYLCASSFDRTNTGELFFGEGSRLTVL.

The chain employs TRBV5-1 and TRBJ2-6; no reliable D call. Germline V gene lookup returns CDR1 SGHRS and CDR2 YFSETQ. This CDR3 has 17 amino acids. Trimming took off 1 base at V and 0 bases at J, with 11 bases between the two ends. CDR3 sequence (DNA): TGCGCCAGCAGCTTGATGACTGCTCTCTCTGGGGCCAACGTCCTGACTTTC. It specifies CASSLMTALSGANVLTF.

V is TRBV6-6 and J is TRBJ1-4; D not certain. The germline V gene has CDR1 MNHNY and CDR2 SVGAGI (reference sequence). V shed 6 bases and J shed 10 bases, with 12 bases lying between them. The length of the CDR3 is 12 residues. This CDR3 is CASRQPNGKLFF. In DNA form, the CDR3 reads TGTGCCAGCAGACAGCCAAACGGAAAACTGTTTTTT.

The chain uses TRBV5-1 and TRBJ2-5; D is unclear. V lost 3 bases and J 0 bases, leaving 12 bases between the germline ends. The CDR3 sequence is 15 residues long. Germline V gives CDR1 SGHRS, CDR2 YFSETQ. CDR3 sequence (DNA): TGCGCCAGCAGCTCCACCCACCCGTACCAAGAGACCCAGTACTTC. This sequence encodes CASSSTHPYQETQYF.

This rearrangement joins TRBV7-2 to TRBJ2-5, with D possibly matching TRBD2 (6 bases). The V gene lost 5 bases and the J gene lost 1 base, with 17 bases spanning the gap. This CDR3 comprises 16 residues. Germline V gene sequence: CDR1 SGHTA, CDR2 FQGNSA. The CDR3 DNA sequence: TGTGCCAGCAGCCCCACTAGGAGGGAGACCCAAGAGACCCAGTACTTC. It translates to CASSPTRRETQETQYF.

The chain employs TRBV4-3 and TRBJ1-1, with 7 bases aligning to TRBD1. Germline CDR1 is LGHNA and CDR2 is YSLEER. The CDR3 is made up of 16 amino acids. The ends lost 0 bases at V and 5 bases at J; junction bases unmatched: 9. The CDR3 loop reads CASSQDWGRGGTEAFF. The CDR3 nucleotides read TGCGCCAGCAGCCAAGATTGGGGCAGGGGGGGGACTGAAGCTTTCTTT.

A word on this clone: At one end, the junction sequence differs from germline, possibly due to a read error. This chain joins TRBV7-7 and TRBJ2-7, with 9 positions matching TRBD1. Germline CDR1 and CDR2: SSHAT and FNYEAQ (reference sequence). There are 14 residues in the CDR3. CDR3 coding DNA: TGTGCTAGCAGCTTGAGACAGGGGGCCTACGAGCAGTACTTC. Translation gives CASSLRQGAYEQYF.

The chain combines TRBV19 with TRBJ1-5; 8 bases map to TRBD1. Germline-derived CDR1 and CDR2 are LNHDA and SQIVND (reference sequence). V shed 5 bases, J shed 4 bases, and the junction held 7 bases outside the gene matches. This CDR3 contains 15 residues. CDR3 nucleotides: TGTGCCAGTAGTTTTGGACAGGGAGGGAATCAGCCCCAGCATTTT. This encodes CASSFGQGGNQPQHF.

The count of this clone is one. The rearrangement joins TRBV11-3 to TRBJ2-2; 10 bases are shared with TRBD1. The V segment lost 5 bases and the J segment 7 bases; nucleotides outside the gene matches: 7. This CDR3 is 15 amino acids long. Germline loops: CDR1 SGHNT, CDR2 YENEEA. In nucleotides, the CDR3 is TGTGCCAGCAGCCGATACGGGACAGGGGACGGGGAGCTGTTTTTT. Residues: CASSRYGTGDGELFF.

A note on this clone: The sample carries other DNA sequences with the same CDR3. The CDR3 DNA reads TGTGCCAGCAGTGGACAGGGGGCTCACGAGCAGTACTTC. It codes for CASSGQGAHEQYF. This rearrangement joins TRBV2 to TRBJ2-7, with 10 bases lining up with TRBD1. The junction had 2 bases not matched to a gene; V was cut back by 4 bases and J by 5 bases. Germline assignment: CDR1 SNHLY and CDR2 FYNNEI. CDR3 size: 13 residues. Together with reference TRBV2 and TRBJ2-7, the CDR3 gives the full variable domain: EPEVTQTPSHQVTQMGQEVILRCVPISNHLYFYWYRQILGQKVEFLVSFYNNEISEKSEIFDDQFSVERPDGSNFTLKIRSTKLEDSAMYFCASSGQGAHEQYFGPGTRLTVT.

This clone showed up just once. V gene TRBV27 combines with J gene TRBJ1-5; the D is unclear. V lost 3 bases, J lost 8 bases, and 14 bases lay in between. Germline lookup yields CDR1 MNHEY and CDR2 SMNVEV (reference sequence). The CDR3 is 14 amino acids. The CDR3 region is CASSLRQDHEPQHF. The CDR3 DNA is TGTGCCAGCAGTTTGCGGCAGGATCATGAGCCCCAGCATTTT.

DNA for the CDR3: TGTGCCAGCTCATCCACTAGCTTGAGCACAGATACGCAGTATTTT. Translated: CASSSTSLSTDTQYF. The V and J genes are TRBV18 and TRBJ2-3, with D maybe TRBD2 (6 bases). The V gene's germline CDR1 is KGHSH and CDR2 LQKENI. The CDR3 sequence is 15 residues long. V dropped 5 bases and J dropped 0 bases, with 12 bases sitting between them.

This chain connects TRBV7-8 to TRBJ1-1; D is unresolved. The CDR3 runs to 13 residues. Per the germline V gene, CDR1 is SGHVS and CDR2 is FQNEAQ. V was trimmed by 5 bases and J by 2 bases, leaving 9 bases between them. DNA of the CDR3: TGTGCCAGCAGCAAGACTGCAAACACTGAAGCTTTCTTT. Translation: CASSKTANTEAFF. The full variable domain, in which reference TRBV7-8 and TRBJ1-1 provide the parts outside the CDR3, is GAGVSQSPRYKVAKRGQDVALRCDPISGHVSLFWYQQALGQGPEFLTYFQNEAQLDKSGLPSDRFFAERPEGSVSTLKIQRTQQEDSAVYLCASSKTANTEAFFGQGTRLTVV.

For this clone: Different DNA sequences within this sample yield the same CDR3. The rearrangement joins TRBV5-1 to TRBJ2-2; the D gene is possibly TRBD2 (6 bases). Germline CDR1 reads SGHRS; CDR2 reads YFSETQ. This CDR3 has 15 residues. Trimming stripped 5 bases from V and 0 bases from J, with 11 bases between. The chain's CDR3 is CASSSTGANTGELFF. The CDR3, as DNA: TGCGCCAGCAGTTCCACGGGGGCGAACACCGGGGAGCTGTTTTTT. Full variable domain (rest looked up from reference TRBV5-1 and TRBJ2-2): KAGVTQTPRYLIKTRGQQVTLSCSPISGHRSVSWYQQTPGQGLQFLFEYFSETQRNKGNFPGRFSGRQFSNSRSEMNVSTLELGDSALYLCASSSTGANTGELFFGEGSRLTVL.

This sequence joins TRBV6-6 and TRBJ1-1, with D tentatively TRBD1 (6 bases). The CDR3 runs 15 residues. Germline assignment: CDR1 MNHNY and CDR2 SVGAGI (reference sequence). V gave up 1 base and J gave up 4 bases, with 13 bases separating them. CDR3 coding DNA: TGTGCCAGCAGTTACTTGGGGGCGGTGGGCACTGAAGCTTTCTTT. Translated: CASSYLGAVGTEAFF.

The V gene is TRBV5-6, the J gene TRBJ2-7, with D perhaps matching TRBD1 (5 bases). The CDR3 covers 13 residues. V was cut by 4 bases and J by 3 bases, with 11 bases left in between. In germline, CDR1 is SGHDT, CDR2 YYEEEE. CDR3 nucleotide sequence: TGTGCCAGCAGCCTCCAGGGATTCTACGAGCAGTACTTC. This sequence encodes CASSLQGFYEQYF.

The V and J genes are TRBV6-5 and TRBJ2-1; 7 nucleotides align to TRBD2. Germline CDR1 is MNHEY and CDR2 is SVGAGI. V shed 5 bases and J 7 bases; nucleotides not matched to a gene: 11. The CDR3 contains 15 residues. The CDR3 DNA is TGTGCCAGCAGTAGGGGAAGCGGGATATGGAATGAGCAGTTCTTC. Amino acid sequence: CASSRGSGIWNEQFF.

The chain uses TRBV19 and TRBJ1-1; possibly TRBD1 for D (5 bases). Germline V gene sequence: CDR1 LNHDA, CDR2 SQIVND (reference sequence). Trimming stripped 3 bases from V and 0 bases from J, with 8 bases between. The CDR3 spans 14 residues. CDR3 DNA sequence: TGTGCCAGTAGTATGGAGGGGATGAACACTGAAGCTTTCTTT. It encodes CASSMEGMNTEAFF.